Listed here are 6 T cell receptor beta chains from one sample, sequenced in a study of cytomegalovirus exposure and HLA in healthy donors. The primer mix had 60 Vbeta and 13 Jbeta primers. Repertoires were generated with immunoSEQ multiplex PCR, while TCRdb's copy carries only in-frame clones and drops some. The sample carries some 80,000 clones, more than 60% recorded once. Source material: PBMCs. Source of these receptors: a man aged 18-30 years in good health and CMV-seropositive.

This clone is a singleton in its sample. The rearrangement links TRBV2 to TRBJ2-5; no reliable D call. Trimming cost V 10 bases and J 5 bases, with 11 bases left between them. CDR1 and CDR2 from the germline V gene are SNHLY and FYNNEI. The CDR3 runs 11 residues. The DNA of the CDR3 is TGTGCCACCGCTTCGGAGGAGACCCAGTACTTC. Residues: CATASEETQYF.

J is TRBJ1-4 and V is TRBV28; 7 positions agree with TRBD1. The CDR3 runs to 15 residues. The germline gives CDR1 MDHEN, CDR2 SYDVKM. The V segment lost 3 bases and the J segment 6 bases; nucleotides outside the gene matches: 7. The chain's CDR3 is CASSLGWTGYEKLFF. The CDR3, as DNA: TGTGCCAGCAGTTTGGGCTGGACAGGTTATGAAAAACTGTTTTTT.

In DNA form, the CDR3 reads TGTGCCAGCAGTTTAACTCTAGGAGAGCAGTACTTC. Translating gives CASSLTLGEQYF. The V gene is TRBV28, the J gene TRBJ2-7; D remains unclear. The CDR3 covers 12 residues. Trimming took 2 bases from V and 7 from J, leaving 9 bases between them. Germline V gene lookup returns CDR1 MDHEN and CDR2 SYDVKM. The full variable domain, rest sourced from reference TRBV28 and TRBJ2-7, is DVKVTQSSRYLVKRTGEKVFLECVQDMDHENMFWYRQDPGLGLRLIYFSYDVKMKEKGDIPEGYSVSREKKERFSLILESASTNQTSMYLCASSLTLGEQYFGPGTRLTVT.

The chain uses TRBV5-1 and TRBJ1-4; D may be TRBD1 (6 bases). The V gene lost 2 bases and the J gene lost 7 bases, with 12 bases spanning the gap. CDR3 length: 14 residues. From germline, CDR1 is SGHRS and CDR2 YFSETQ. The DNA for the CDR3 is TGCGCCAGCAGCTTTGACAGGTCTGGTGAAAAACTGTTTTTT. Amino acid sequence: CASSFDRSGEKLFF.

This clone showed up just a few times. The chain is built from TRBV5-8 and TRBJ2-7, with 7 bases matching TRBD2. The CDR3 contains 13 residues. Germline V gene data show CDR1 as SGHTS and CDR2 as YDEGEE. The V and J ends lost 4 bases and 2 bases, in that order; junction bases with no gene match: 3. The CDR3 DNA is TGTGCCAGCAGCATACTAGCGACCTACGAGCAGTACTTC. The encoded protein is CASSILATYEQYF.

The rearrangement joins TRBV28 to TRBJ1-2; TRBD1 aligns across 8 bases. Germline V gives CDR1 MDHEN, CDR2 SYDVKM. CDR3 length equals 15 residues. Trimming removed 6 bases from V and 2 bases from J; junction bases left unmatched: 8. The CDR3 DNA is TGTGCCAGCAGCCAACGGACAGGGCTGAACTATGGCTACACCTTC. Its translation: CASSQRTGLNYGYTF.